The T cell receptor (beta chain) described here comes from a study of T-cell memory formation after mild COVID-19. Using its own MiXCR run on the 5' RACE reads, TCRdb lists one record per CDR3 protein. The repertoire holds 200,000 to 300,000 distinct CDR3 sequences, approximately 15% seen once, with under 25% in the top ten. CDR3 length: 17 amino acids. The V end was cut by 0 bases, the J end by 11 bases, with 20 bases between. Germline-derived CDR1 and CDR2 are ENHRY and SYGVKD. This clonotype was found a few times. The receptor's source is a man in his late teens or twenties who had mild COVID-19 (a few samples of this study predate the infection). Cell type and time point are not known. Specimen: PBMCs or a T cell subset sorted from them (not recorded which). The V and J genes are TRBV10-3 and TRBJ2-6; D is ambiguous. The CDR3 spells CAISESKSPGPSDVLTF. The CDR3 DNA is TGTGCCATCAGTGAGTCGAAGTCGCCAGGCCCCTCGGACGTCCTGACTTTC.